Described below is a single T cell receptor (beta chain) sequence and its context. TCRdb fed the RT-PCR reads into MiXCR, producing one record per CDR3 protein. The table records about 570,000 distinct CDR3 sequences, 11% of them present only once. This entry belongs to a study of response to subunit inactivated influenza vaccine. The same specimen was also included in a second study, on T cells expressing NK-cell markers. That work states: 5'RACE template switching with UMIs generated TCR beta cDNA.

The material was PBMCs from blood, obtained on the day of vaccination. The sequence came from a man between 45 and 60 years old who received an inactivated influenza vaccine.

The CDR3, as DNA: TGCGCCAGCAGCTCAGCGGGAGGAACATACAATGAGCAGTTCTTC. Protein product: CASSSAGGTYNEQFF. The chain links TRBV5-1 to TRBJ2-1; 9 bases are shared with TRBD2. Trimming took 3 bases from V and 4 from J; bases not matched to a gene: 5. The germline V gene encodes CDR1 SGHRS and CDR2 YFSETQ. The CDR3 sequence is 15 residues long.